This T cell receptor (beta chain) is from a study of cytomegalovirus exposure and HLA in healthy donors. For the study at large: The 100 to 150 validation repertoires were reported in a later analysis to have been generated on the same platform as the 666 first-cohort repertoires. General observations from the study: The tendency of first-cohort TCR clusters to co-occur in the roughly 110 validation repertoires was the finding of a later analysis. The authors enumerated over 150 TCR beta chains as linked to cytomegalovirus.

Trimming removed 2 bases from V and 0 bases from J, with 6 bases in between. The CDR3 loop spans 14 amino acids. CDR1 is MGHRA, CDR2 YSYEKL, per germline. TCRdb keeps only in-frame clones here, not all; method: immunoSEQ multiplex PCR. The table records 150,000 to 200,000 clones, roughly 82% of them present only once. As to this clone: Its antigen remains unknown.

The chain combines TRBV4-1 with TRBJ2-3; D not certain. The material sequenced was PBMCs. The receptor was derived from a man between 18 and 29 years old in good health and CMV-seropositive. The CDR3 bases are TGCGCCAGCAGCCAAAGCTTAAGCACAGATACGCAGTATTTT. The encoded protein is CASSQSLSTDTQYF.